Shown below are 5 T cell receptor beta chains from a single sample sequenced in a study of cytomegalovirus exposure and HLA in healthy donors (dated by TCRdb to about 2017). Library creation used the immunoSEQ multiplex PCR assay. For the multiplex PCR, a mixture combining 60 forward primers for TCR Vbeta segments and 13 reverse primers for TCR Jbeta segments was used. TCRdb re-hosts the immuneACCESS table, in-frame sequences only. Its copies lack some clones; in the studies checked, an unresolved V gene accounts for under half of them, and the cause for the rest is not known. The sample table lists under 150,000 clones, around 80% of them with a count of one. Together, the top ten hold under 7.5% of the sample. Sequencing input: PBMCs. The origin of the receptors is a man aged 35 to 55 in good health and CMV-seropositive.

The V and J genes are TRBV6-6 and TRBJ2-7; TRBD2 is a possible D gene (6 bases). The CDR3 length is 15 residues. V lost 8 bases and J 0 bases, leaving 17 bases between the germline ends. Germline CDR1 and CDR2: MNHNY and SVGAGI (reference sequence). DNA of the CDR3: TGTGCCAGCCGGACCACAGGAGGGAGCTCCTACGAGCAGTACTTC. Translating it yields CASRTTGGSSYEQYF.

The chain recombines TRBV4-3 with TRBJ2-5; D gene unclear. CDR1 LGHNA and CDR2 YSLEER come from the germline V gene. The V and J ends lost 4 bases and 1 base respectively, with 7 bases between them. This CDR3 has 13 amino acids. CDR3 nucleotide sequence: TGCGCCAGCAGCCCCCCGGGCCAAGAGACCCAGTACTTC. The encoded protein is CASSPPGQETQYF.

J is TRBJ1-1 and V is TRBV6-1, with TRBD1 as a possible D gene (6 bases). The CDR3 is 11 amino acids. Germline lookup yields CDR1 MNHNS and CDR2 SASEGT. V was clipped by 7 bases and J by 10 bases, with 13 bases between them. CDR3 region: CASTQGGGAFF. DNA for the CDR3: TGTGCCAGCACCCAAGGGGGGGGAGCTTTCTTT.

V usage is TRBV19 and J usage is TRBJ1-1; TRBD1 is a possible D gene (5 bases). Germline values: CDR1 LNHDA, CDR2 SQIVND (reference sequence). Between the trimmed V and J ends, which lost 5 bases and 1 base, there was a span of 11 bases. The CDR3 is made up of 14 amino acids. The CDR3 nucleotides read TGTGCCAGTAGTCTTCAGGGAGGGAACACTGAAGCTTTCTTT. Protein sequence: CASSLQGGNTEAFF.

This clone was picked up a small number of times. The rearrangement links TRBV7-2 to TRBJ1-2; D gene uncertain. CDR1 SGHTA and CDR2 FQGNSA come from the germline V gene. There are 16 residues in the CDR3. The V end was cut by 0 bases, the J end by 6 bases, with 17 bases between. This chain's CDR3 is CASSLAATVAGNGYTF. Here the CDR3 DNA reads TGTGCCAGCAGCTTAGCGGCAACGGTTGCAGGCAATGGCTACACCTTC.